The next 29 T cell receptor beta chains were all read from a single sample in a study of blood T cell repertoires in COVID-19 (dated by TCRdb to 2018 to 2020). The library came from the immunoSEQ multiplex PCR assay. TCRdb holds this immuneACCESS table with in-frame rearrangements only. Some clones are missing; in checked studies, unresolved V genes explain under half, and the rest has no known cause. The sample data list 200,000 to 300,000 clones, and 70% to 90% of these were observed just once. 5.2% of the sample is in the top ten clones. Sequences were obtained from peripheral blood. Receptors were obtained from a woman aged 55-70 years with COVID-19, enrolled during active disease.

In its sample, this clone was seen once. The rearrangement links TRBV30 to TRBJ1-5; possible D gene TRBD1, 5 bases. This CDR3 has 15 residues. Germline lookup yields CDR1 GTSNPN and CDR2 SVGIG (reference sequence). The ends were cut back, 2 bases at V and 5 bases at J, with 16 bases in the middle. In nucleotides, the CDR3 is TGTGCCTGGAGTACGAGGGGACTGCGGCATCAGCCCCAGCATTTT. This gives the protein CAWSTRGLRHQPQHF.

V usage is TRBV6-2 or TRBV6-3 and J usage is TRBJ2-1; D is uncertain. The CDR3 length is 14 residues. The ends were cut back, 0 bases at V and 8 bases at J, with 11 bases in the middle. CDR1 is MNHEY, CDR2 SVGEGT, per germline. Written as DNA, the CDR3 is TGTGCCAGCAGTTACTCGAATAGTATTCATGAGCAGTTCTTC. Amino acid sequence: CASSYSNSIHEQFF.

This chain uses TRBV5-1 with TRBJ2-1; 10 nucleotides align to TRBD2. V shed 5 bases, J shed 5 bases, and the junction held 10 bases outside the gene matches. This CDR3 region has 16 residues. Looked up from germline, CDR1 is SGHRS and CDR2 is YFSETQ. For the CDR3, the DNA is TGCGCCAGCAGGGGAGGACTAGCGGAAATTAACAATGAGCAGTTCTTC. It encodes CASRGGLAEINNEQFF.

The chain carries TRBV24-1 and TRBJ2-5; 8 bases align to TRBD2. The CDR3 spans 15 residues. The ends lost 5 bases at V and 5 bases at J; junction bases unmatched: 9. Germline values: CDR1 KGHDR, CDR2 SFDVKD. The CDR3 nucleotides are TGTGCCACCAGTGGTTGGGCCGGGGGGGCCGAGACCCAGTACTTC. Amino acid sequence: CATSGWAGGAETQYF.

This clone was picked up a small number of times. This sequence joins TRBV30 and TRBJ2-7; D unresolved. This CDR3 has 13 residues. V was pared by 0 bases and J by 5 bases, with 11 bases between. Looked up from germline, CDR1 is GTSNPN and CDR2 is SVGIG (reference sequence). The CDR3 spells CAWSVQLSHEQYF. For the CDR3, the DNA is TGTGCCTGGAGTGTACAACTATCCCACGAGCAGTACTTC.

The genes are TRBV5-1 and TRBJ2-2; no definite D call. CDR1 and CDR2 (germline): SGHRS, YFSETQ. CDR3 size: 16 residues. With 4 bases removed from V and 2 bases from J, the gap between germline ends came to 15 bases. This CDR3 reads CASSGSGATNTGELFF. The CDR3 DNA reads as TGCGCCAGCAGCGGGTCAGGCGCCACAAACACCGGGGAGCTGTTTTTT.

This CDR3 reads CATTGIFWGYTF. The DNA of the CDR3 is TGTGCCACCACGGGGATTTTTTGGGGCTACACCTTC. This chain connects TRBV28 to TRBJ1-2; D is unclear. CDR1 is MDHEN and CDR2 is SYDVKM in the germline V gene. CDR3 length equals 12 residues. V lost 10 bases to trimming and J lost 8 bases, with 17 bases between them.

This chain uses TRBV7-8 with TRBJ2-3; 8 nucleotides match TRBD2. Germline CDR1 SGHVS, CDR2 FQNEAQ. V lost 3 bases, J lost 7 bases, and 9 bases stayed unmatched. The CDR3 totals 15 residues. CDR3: CASSLSSGILNTQYF. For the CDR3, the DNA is TGTGCCAGCAGCTTGAGTAGCGGGATTCTAAATACGCAGTATTTT.

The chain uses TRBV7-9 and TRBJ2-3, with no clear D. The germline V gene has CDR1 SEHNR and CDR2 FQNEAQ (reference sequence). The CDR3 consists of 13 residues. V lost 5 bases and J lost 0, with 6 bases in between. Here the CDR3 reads CASSVTSTDTQYF. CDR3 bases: TGTGCCAGCAGCGTTACTAGCACAGATACGCAGTATTTT.

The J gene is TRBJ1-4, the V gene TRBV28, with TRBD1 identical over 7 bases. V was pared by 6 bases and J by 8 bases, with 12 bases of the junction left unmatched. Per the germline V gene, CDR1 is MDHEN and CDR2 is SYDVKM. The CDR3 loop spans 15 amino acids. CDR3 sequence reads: CASSAPAGGMEKLFF. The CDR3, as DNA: TGTGCCAGCAGCGCCCCGGCAGGGGGTATGGAAAAACTGTTTTTT.

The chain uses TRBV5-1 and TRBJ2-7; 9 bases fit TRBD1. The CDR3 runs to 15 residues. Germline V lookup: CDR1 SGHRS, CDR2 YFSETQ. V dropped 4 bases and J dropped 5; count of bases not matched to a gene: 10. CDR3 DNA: TGCGCCAGCAGCCCCCAGGGACAGGGATTGCACGAGCAGTACTTC. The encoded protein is CASSPQGQGLHEQYF.

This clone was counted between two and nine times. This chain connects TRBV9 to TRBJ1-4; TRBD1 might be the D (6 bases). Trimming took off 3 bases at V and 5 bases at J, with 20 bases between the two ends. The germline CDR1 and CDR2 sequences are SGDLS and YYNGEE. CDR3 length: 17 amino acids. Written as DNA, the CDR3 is TGTGCCAGCAGCGCGTCCCCAAGGGGGAGAAAAAATGAAAAACTGTTTTTT. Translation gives CASSASPRGRKNEKLFF.

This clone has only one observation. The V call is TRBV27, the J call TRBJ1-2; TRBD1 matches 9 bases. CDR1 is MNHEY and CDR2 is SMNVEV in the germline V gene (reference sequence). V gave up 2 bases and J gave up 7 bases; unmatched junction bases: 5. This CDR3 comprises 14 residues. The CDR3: CASSLTGGAGGYTF. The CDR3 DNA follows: TGTGCCAGCAGTTTAACAGGGGGCGCGGGTGGCTACACCTTC.

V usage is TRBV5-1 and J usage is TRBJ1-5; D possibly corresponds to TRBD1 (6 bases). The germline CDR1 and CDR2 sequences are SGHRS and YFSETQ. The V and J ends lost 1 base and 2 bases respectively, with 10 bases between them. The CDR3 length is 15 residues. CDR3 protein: CASSLSGGGNQPQHF. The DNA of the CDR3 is TGCGCCAGCAGCTTGTCTGGGGGCGGCAATCAGCCCCAGCATTTT. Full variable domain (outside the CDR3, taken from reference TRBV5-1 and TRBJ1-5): KAGVTQTPRYLIKTRGQQVTLSCSPISGHRSVSWYQQTPGQGLQFLFEYFSETQRNKGNFPGRFSGRQFSNSRSEMNVSTLELGDSALYLCASSLSGGGNQPQHFGDGTRLSIL.

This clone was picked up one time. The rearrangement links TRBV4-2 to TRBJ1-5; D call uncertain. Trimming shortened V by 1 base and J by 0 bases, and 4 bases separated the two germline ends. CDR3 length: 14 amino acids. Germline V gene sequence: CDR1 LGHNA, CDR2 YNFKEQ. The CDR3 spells CASSQADSNQPQHF. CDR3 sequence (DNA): TGTGCCAGCAGCCAAGCAGATAGCAATCAGCCCCAGCATTTT.

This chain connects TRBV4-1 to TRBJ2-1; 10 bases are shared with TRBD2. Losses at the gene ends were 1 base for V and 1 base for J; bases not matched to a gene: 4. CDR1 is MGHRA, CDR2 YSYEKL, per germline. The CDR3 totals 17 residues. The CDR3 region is CASSQVASGRSYNEQFF. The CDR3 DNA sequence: TGCGCCAGCAGCCAAGTGGCTAGCGGGAGATCCTACAATGAGCAGTTCTTC.

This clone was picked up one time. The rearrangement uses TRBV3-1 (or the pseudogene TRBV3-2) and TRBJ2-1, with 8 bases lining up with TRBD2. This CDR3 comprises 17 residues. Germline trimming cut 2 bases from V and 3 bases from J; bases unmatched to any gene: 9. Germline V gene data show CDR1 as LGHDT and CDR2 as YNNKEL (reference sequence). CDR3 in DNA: TGTGCCAGCAGCCAACAAACCCTAGCGGGTCTCTACAATGAGCAGTTCTTC. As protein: CASSQQTLAGLYNEQFF.

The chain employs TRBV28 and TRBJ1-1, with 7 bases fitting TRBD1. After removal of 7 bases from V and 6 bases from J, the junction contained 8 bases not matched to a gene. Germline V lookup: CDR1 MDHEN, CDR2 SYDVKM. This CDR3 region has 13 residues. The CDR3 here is CASTLDRVSEAFF. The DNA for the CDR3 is TGTGCCAGCACCCTAGACAGGGTCTCTGAAGCTTTCTTT.

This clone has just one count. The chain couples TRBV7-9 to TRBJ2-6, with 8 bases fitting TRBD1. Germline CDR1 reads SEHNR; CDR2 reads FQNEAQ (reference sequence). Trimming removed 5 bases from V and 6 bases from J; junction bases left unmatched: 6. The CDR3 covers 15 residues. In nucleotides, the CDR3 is TGTGCCAGCAGCCCGCCGACAGGGGAGGCCAACGTCCTGACTTTC. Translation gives CASSPPTGEANVLTF.

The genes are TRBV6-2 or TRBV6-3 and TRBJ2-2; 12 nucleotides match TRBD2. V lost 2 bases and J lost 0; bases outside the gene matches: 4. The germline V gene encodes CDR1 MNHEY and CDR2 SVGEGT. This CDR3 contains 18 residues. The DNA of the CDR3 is TGTGCCAGCAGTTACCCTACTAGCGGGAGGCCGAACACCGGGGAGCTGTTTTTT. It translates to CASSYPTSGRPNTGELFF.

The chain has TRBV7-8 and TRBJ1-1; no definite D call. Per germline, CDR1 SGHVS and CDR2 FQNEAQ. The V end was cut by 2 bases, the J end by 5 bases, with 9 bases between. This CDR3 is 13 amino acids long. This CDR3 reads CASSLSRPTEAFF. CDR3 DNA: TGTGCCAGCAGCTTATCTAGGCCTACTGAAGCTTTCTTT.

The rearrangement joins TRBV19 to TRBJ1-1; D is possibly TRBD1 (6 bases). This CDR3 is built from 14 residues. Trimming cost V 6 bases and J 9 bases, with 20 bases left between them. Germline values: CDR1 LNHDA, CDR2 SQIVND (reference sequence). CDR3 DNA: TGTGCCAGTAGATCTGCGGCCGGGACAAATAAAGCTTTCTTT. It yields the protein CASRSAAGTNKAFF.

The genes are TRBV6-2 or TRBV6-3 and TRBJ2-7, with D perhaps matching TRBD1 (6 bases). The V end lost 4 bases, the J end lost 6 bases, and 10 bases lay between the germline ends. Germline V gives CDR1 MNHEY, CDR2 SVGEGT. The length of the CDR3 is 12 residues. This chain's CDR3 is CASSFSGVEQYF. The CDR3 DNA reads TGTGCCAGCAGTTTCTCAGGGGTCGAGCAGTACTTC.

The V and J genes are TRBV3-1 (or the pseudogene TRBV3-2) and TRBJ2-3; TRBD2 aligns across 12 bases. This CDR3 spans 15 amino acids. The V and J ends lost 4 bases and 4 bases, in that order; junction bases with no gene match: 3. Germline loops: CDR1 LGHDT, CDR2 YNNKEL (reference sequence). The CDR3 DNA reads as TGTGCCAGCAGCCGACTAGCGGGAGAGGCAGATACGCAGTATTTT. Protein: CASSRLAGEADTQYF.

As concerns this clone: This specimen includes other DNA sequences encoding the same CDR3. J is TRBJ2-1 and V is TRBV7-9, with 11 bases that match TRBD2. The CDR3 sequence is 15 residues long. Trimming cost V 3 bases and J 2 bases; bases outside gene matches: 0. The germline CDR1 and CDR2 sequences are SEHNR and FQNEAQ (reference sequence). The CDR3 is CASSLTSGAYNEQFF. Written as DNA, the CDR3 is TGTGCCAGCAGCTTGACTAGCGGGGCCTACAATGAGCAGTTCTTC.

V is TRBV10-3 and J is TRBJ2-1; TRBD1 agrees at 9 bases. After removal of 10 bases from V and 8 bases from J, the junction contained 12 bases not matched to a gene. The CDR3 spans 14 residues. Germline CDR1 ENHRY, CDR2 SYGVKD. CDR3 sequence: CATLKQGAMDEQFF. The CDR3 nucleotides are TGTGCCACCTTAAAACAGGGGGCGATGGATGAGCAGTTCTTC.

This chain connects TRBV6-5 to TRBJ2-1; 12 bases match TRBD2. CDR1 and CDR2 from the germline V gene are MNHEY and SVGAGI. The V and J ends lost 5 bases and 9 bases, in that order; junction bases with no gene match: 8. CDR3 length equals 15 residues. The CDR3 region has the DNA TGTGCCAGCAGTCCCCGGACTAGCGGGAAGGGTGAGCAGTTCTTC. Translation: CASSPRTSGKGEQFF.

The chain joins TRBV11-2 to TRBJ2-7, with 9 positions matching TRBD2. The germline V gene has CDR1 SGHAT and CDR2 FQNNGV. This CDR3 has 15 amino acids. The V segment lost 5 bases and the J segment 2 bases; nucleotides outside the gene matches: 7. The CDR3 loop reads CASSPRTSATYEQYF. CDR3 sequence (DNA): TGTGCCAGCAGCCCCCGGACTAGCGCGACCTACGAGCAGTACTTC.

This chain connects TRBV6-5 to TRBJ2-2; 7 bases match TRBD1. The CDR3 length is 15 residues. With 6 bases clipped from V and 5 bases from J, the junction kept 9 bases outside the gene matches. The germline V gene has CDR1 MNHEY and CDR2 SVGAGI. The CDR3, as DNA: TGTGCCAGCAGACCCGGACAGGCCGGGACCGGGGAGCTGTTTTTT. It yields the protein CASRPGQAGTGELFF.